This section outlines one T cell receptor (beta chain) sequence together with its context. The data derive from a study of cytomegalovirus exposure and HLA in healthy donors. PCR involved 60 Vbeta and 13 Jbeta primers. This table comes from immunoSEQ multiplex PCR, and its TCRdb copy is limited to in-frame clones, with some not included. This repertoire comprises roughly 33,000 clones; its ten largest clones make up about 3.4%. Germline CDR1 reads SGHTA; CDR2 reads FQGNSA. CDR3 length equals 13 residues. Trimming pared 5 bases from V and 4 bases from J, leaving 9 bases between. This sequence joins TRBV7-2 and TRBJ2-1, with D hard to call. Sequenced sample: PBMCs. The receptor comes from a woman aged 35 to 49 in good health and CMV-seropositive. The CDR3 is CASSLNSYNEQFF. CDR3 sequence (DNA): TGTGCCAGCAGCCTTAACAGTTACAATGAGCAGTTCTTC.